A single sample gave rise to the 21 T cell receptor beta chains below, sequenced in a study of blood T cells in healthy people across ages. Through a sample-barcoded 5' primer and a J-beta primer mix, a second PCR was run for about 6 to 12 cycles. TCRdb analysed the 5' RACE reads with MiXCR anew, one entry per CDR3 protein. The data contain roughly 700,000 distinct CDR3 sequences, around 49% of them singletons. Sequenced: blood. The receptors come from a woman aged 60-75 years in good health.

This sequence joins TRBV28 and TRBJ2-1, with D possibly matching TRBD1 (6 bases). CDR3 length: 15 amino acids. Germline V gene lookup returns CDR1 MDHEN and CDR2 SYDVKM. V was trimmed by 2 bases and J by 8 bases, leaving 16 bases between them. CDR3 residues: CASSLVLAGDYEQFF. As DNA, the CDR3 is TGTGCCAGCAGTTTAGTTCTGGCAGGGGATTATGAGCAGTTCTTC.

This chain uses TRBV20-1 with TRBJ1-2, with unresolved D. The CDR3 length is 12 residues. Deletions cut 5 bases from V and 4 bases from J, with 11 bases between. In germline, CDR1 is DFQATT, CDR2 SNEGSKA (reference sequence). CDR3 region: CSASPFGYGYTF. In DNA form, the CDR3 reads TGCAGTGCTTCCCCGTTCGGCTATGGCTACACCTTC.

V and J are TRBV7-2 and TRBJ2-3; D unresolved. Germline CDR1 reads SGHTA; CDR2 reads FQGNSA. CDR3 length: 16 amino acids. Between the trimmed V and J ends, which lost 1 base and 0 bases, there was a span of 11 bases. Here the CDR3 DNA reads TGTGCCAGCAGCTTAGGGGCCCCCCGGAGCACAGATACGCAGTATTTT. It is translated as CASSLGAPRSTDTQYF.

The CDR3 reads CASSLALVYNEQFF. The CDR3 nucleotides are TGTGCCAGCAGCTTAGCGCTAGTATACAATGAGCAGTTCTTC. The V and J genes are TRBV7-2 and TRBJ2-1, with D uncertain. This CDR3 contains 14 residues. V was trimmed by 0 bases and J by 4 bases, leaving 7 bases between them. Germline V lookup: CDR1 SGHTA, CDR2 FQGNSA. Full variable domain (missing parts from reference TRBV7-2 and TRBJ2-1): GAGVSQSPSNKVTEKGKDVELRCDPISGHTALYWYRQSLGQGLEFLIYFQGNSAPDKSGLPSDRFSAERTGGSVSTLTIQRTQQEDSAVYLCASSLALVYNEQFFGPGTRLTVL.

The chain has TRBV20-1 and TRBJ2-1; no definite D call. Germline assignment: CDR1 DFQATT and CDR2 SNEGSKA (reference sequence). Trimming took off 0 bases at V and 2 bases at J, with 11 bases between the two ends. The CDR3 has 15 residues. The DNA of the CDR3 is TGCAGTGCTAGAGATCTCCGCCAGGCCTACAATGAGCAGTTCTTC. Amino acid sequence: CSARDLRQAYNEQFF.

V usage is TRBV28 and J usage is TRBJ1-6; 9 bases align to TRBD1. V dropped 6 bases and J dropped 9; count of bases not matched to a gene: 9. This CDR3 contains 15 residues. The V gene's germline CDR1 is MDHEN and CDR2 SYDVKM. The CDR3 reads CASRSLTGGASPLHF. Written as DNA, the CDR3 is TGTGCCAGCAGATCCTTAACAGGGGGCGCTTCACCCCTCCACTTT.

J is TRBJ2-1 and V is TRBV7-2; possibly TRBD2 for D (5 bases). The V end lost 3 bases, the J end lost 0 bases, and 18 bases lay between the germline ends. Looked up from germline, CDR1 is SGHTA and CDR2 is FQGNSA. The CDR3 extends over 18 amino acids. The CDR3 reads CASSLDLRTRSSYNEQFF. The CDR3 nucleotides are TGTGCCAGCAGCTTGGATCTCCGGACTCGGAGCTCCTACAATGAGCAGTTCTTC.

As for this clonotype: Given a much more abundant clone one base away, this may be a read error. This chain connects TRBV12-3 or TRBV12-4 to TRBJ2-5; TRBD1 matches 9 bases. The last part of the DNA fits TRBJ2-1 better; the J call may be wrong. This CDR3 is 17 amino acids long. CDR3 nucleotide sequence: TGTGCCAGCAGTCCAATAGGTGGACAGGGGAGTCAAGAGACCCAGTTCTTC. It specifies CASSPIGGQGSQETQFF.

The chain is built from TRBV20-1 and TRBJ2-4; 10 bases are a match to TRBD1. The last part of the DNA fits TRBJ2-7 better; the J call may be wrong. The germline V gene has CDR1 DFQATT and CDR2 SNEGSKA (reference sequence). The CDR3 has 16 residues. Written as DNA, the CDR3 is TGCAGTGCTAGAGTCCGTAAGGGACAGGGGACCTACGAGCAGTACTTC. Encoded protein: CSARVRKGQGTYEQYF.

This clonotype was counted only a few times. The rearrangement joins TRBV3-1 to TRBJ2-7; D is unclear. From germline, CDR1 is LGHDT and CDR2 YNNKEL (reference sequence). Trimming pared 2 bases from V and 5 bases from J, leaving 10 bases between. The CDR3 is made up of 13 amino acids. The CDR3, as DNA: TGTGCCAGCAGCCAAAGACGGCGGAACGAGCAGTACTTC. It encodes CASSQRRRNEQYF.

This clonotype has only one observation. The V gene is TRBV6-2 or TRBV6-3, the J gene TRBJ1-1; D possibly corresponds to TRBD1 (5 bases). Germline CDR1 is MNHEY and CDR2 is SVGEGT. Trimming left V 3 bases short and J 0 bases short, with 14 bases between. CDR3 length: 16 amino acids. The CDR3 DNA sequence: TGTGCCAGCAGTTATGAGTTGACAGAGTTGAACACTGAAGCTTTCTTT. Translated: CASSYELTELNTEAFF.

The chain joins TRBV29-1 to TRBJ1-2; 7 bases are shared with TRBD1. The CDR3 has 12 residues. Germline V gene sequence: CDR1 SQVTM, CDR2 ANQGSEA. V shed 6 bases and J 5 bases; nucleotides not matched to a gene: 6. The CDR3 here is CSVAEGQYGYTF. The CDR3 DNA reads TGCAGCGTCGCGGAGGGACAGTATGGCTACACCTTC.

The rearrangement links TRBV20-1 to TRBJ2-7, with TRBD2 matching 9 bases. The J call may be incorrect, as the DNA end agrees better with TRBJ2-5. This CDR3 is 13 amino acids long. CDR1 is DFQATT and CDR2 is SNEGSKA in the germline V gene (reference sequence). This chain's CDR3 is CSAHSGSRETQYF. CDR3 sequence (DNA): TGCAGTGCTCATAGCGGGAGTCGGGAGACCCAGTACTTC.

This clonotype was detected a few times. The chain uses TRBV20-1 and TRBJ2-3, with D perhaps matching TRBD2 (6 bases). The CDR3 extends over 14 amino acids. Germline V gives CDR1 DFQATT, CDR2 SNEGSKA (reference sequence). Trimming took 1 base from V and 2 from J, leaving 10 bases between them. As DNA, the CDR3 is TGCAGTGCTAGAGTTGGGGGGTCCACAGATACGCAGTATTTT. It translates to CSARVGGSTDTQYF.

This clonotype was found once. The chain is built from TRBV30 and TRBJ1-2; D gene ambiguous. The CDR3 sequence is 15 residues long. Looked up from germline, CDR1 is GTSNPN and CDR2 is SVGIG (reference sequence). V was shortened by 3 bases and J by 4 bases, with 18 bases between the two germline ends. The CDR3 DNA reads TGTGCCTGGAGAGCAGCGGACCGGCTTGGCTATGGCTACACCTTC. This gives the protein CAWRAADRLGYGYTF.

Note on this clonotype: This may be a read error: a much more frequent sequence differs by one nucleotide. CDR3 sequence reads: CANSLGVGGQSTYEQYF. Written as DNA, the CDR3 is TGTGCCAACAGCTTAGGAGTCGGGGGACAGTCTACCTACGAGCAGTACTTC. V gene TRBV7-8 combines with J gene TRBJ2-5; maybe TRBD1 (7 bases). The J call may be faulty, since TRBJ2-7 better matches the DNA end. The CDR3 consists of 17 residues. The germline CDR1 and CDR2 sequences are SGHVS and FQNEAQ.

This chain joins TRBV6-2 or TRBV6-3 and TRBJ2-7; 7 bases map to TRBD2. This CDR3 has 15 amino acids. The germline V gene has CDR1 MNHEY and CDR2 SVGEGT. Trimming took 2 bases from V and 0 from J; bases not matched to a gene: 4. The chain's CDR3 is CASSYPSGPSYEQYF. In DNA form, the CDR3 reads TGTGCCAGCAGTTACCCTAGCGGTCCCTCCTACGAGCAGTACTTC.

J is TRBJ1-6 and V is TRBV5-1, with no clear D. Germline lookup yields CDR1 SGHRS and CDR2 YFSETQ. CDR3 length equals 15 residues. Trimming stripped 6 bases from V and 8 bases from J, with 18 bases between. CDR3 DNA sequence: TGCGCCAGCACCCTTAATCCGGGCGGTTATTCACCCCTCCACTTT. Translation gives CASTLNPGGYSPLHF.

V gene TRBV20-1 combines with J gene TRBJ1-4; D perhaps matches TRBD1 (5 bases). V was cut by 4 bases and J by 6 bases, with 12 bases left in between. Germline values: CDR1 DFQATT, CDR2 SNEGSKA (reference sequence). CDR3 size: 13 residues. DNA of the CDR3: TGCAGTGCTACCACGGGGGGGGATGAAAAACTGTTTTTT. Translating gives CSATTGGDEKLFF.

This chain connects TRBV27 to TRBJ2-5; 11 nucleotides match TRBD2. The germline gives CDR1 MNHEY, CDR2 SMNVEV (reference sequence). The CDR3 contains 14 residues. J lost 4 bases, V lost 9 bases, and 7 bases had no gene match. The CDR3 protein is CARPTSGAPETQYF. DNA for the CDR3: TGTGCCAGACCGACTAGCGGGGCCCCAGAGACCCAGTACTTC.

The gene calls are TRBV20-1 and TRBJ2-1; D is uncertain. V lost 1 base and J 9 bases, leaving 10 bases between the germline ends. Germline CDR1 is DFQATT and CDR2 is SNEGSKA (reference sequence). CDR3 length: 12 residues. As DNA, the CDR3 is TGCAGTGCTAGAGCCCATCAGGTTGAGCAGTTCTTC. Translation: CSARAHQVEQFF.